Sequencing of this T cell receptor (beta chain) was carried out in a study of cytomegalovirus exposure and HLA in healthy donors. Study in general: The Caucasian-associated ancestry cluster held more than 80% of 350 to 450 genotyped donors. Study-wide results and caveats: Earlier analysis found most TCR beta V segments productive about 90% or about 30% of the time. While the bulk of TCR sequences proved rare, some public TCRs turned up in many donors.

CDR3 length: 15 amino acids. Germline loops: CDR1 LGHNA, CDR2 YNFKEQ. Trimming pared 0 bases from V and 5 bases from J, leaving 12 bases between. With 60 Vbeta and 13 Jbeta primers, the PCR was carried out. Only in-frame clones appear in the TCRdb table, and some are missing; sequencing was by immunoSEQ multiplex PCR. The table has 60,000 to 95,000 clones, around 73% seen once. This clone was detected a few times. Its antigen is not identified. The specimen sequenced was PBMCs. This chain joins TRBV4-2 and TRBJ2-3; D might be TRBD2 (5 bases). The sequence came from a woman in her forties in good health and CMV-seropositive. DNA for the CDR3: TGTGCCAGCAGCCAAGAGTTCAACGCGGGAGATACGCAGTATTTT. It translates to CASSQEFNAGDTQYF.